The 12 T cell receptor beta chains below were found in one sample sequenced in a study of tumour-infiltrating T cells in Burkitt lymphoma. The assay was immunoSEQ multiplex PCR, and TCRdb's table has in-frame clones only and misses some. The sample lists 200 to 250 clones; 90% to 98% were seen once. The specimen sequenced was tumor tissue. The receptors derive from a human donor with Burkitt lymphoma.

This clone has a single count. This chain joins TRBV30 and TRBJ1-4, with D unclear. V lost 5 bases and J lost 3, with 7 bases in between. CDR1 and CDR2 (germline): GTSNPN, SVGIG (reference sequence). There are 12 residues in the CDR3. The CDR3 reads CAWLGSNEKLFF. For the CDR3, the DNA is TGTGCCTGGTTGGGGTCTAATGAAAAACTGTTTTTT.

The V and J genes are TRBV5-6 and TRBJ2-7; D might be TRBD2 (6 bases). This CDR3 spans 13 amino acids. Germline V gene data show CDR1 as SGHDT and CDR2 as YYEEEE. V was trimmed by 0 bases and J by 7 bases, leaving 11 bases between them. The CDR3 reads CASSLGGAGEQYF. The CDR3 DNA reads as TGTGCCAGCAGCTTGGGCGGGGCAGGGGAGCAGTACTTC.

The chain recombines TRBV7-3 with TRBJ2-6; D remains ambiguous. CDR3 length: 18 residues. Germline V gives CDR1 SGHTA, CDR2 FQGTGA. Trimming cost V 5 bases and J 5 bases, with 22 bases left between them. Written as DNA, the CDR3 is TGTGCCAGCAGCCAGCCTACACGCTTACAAAGTCGGGCCAACGTCCTGACTTTC. Translating gives CASSQPTRLQSRANVLTF.

This clone appeared a single time. The chain employs TRBV6-1 and TRBJ2-4, with TRBD1 as a possible D gene (6 bases). V lost 2 bases and J lost 16, with 12 bases in between. CDR3 size: 11 residues. The germline V gene encodes CDR1 MNHNS and CDR2 SASEGT. Written as DNA, the CDR3 is TGTGCCAGCAGTGAAATGGGGGCGAACTACTTC. Translation: CASSEMGANYF.

The chain recombines TRBV4-3 with TRBJ2-7, with D unclear. V was trimmed by 0 bases and J by 4 bases, leaving 13 bases between them. CDR3 size: 15 residues. CDR1 and CDR2 from the germline V gene are LGHNA and YSLEER. The CDR3, as DNA: TGCGCCAGCAGCCAAGAAAGGACGTCCCCGTACGAGCAGTACTTC. Translated: CASSQERTSPYEQYF.

This sequence joins TRBV19 and TRBJ2-1; 8 nucleotides line up with TRBD2. Germline V lookup: CDR1 LNHDA, CDR2 SQIVND (reference sequence). The V segment lost 10 bases and the J segment 3 bases; nucleotides outside the gene matches: 11. This CDR3 has 15 amino acids. CDR3 residues: CATSSGGTGYNEQFF. DNA for the CDR3: TGTGCCACCTCAAGCGGGGGTACAGGCTACAATGAGCAGTTCTTC.

CDR3: CSAGTGRETQYF. The DNA of the CDR3 is TGCAGCGCGGGGACTGGAAGGGAGACCCAGTACTTC. The V gene is TRBV29-1, the J gene TRBJ2-5; D perhaps matches TRBD2 (6 bases). Per the germline V gene, CDR1 is SQVTM and CDR2 is ANQGSEA. The CDR3 runs 12 residues. V lost 7 bases to trimming and J lost 5 bases, with 14 bases between them.

This chain links TRBV7-9 with TRBJ2-2, with unresolved D. With 10 bases removed from V and 3 bases from J, the gap between germline ends came to 15 bases. Germline V CDR1 and CDR2: SEHNR, FQNEAQ (reference sequence). This CDR3 has 14 amino acids. CDR3 coding DNA: TGTGCCACCCCTGGAGAACACGACACCGGGGAGCTGTTTTTT. Protein sequence: CATPGEHDTGELFF.

The V gene is TRBV7-8, the J gene TRBJ2-5; 8 bases are a match to TRBD2. This CDR3 region has 13 residues. V was pared by 4 bases and J by 5 bases, with 3 bases of the junction left unmatched. Germline V lookup: CDR1 SGHVS, CDR2 FQNEAQ. CDR3 DNA: TGTGCCAGCAGCTCAGCGGGAGAGGAGACCCAGTACTTC. Translated: CASSSAGEETQYF.

The V and J genes are TRBV30 and TRBJ2-3, with a possible D match to TRBD2 (5 bases). The CDR3 spans 15 residues. V lost 2 bases to trimming and J lost 4 bases, with 16 bases between them. Germline V lookup: CDR1 GTSNPN, CDR2 SVGIG (reference sequence). The CDR3 sequence is CAWSFGNHGADTQYF. Written as DNA, the CDR3 is TGTGCCTGGAGTTTCGGGAACCATGGGGCAGATACGCAGTATTTT. Full variable domain (missing parts from reference TRBV30 and TRBJ2-3): SQTIHQWPATLVQPVGSPLSLECTVEGTSNPNLYWYRQAAGRGLQLLFYSVGIGQISSEVPQNLSASRPQDRQFILSSKKLLLSDSGFYLCAWSFGNHGADTQYFGPGTRLTVL.

The chain has TRBV5-1 and TRBJ1-1; D not certain. Germline assignment: CDR1 SGHRS and CDR2 YFSETQ. Trimming took 0 bases from V and 10 from J, leaving 16 bases between them. The CDR3 length is 14 residues. CDR3 bases: TGCGCCAGCAGCTTGGCGGTGAAGGGTGTAGGAGCTTTCTTT. This sequence encodes CASSLAVKGVGAFF.

The chain uses TRBV2 and TRBJ2-4, with 8 positions matching TRBD1. Trimming took 9 bases from V and 3 from J; bases not matched to a gene: 1. Looked up from germline, CDR1 is SNHLY and CDR2 is FYNNEI. The CDR3 extends over 12 amino acids. The CDR3 is CARGQDKNIQYF. DNA for the CDR3: TGTGCCAGGGGACAGGACAAAAACATTCAGTACTTC. The entire variable domain, with the rest obtained from reference TRBV2 and TRBJ2-4, is as follows: EPEVTQTPSHQVTQMGQEVILRCVPISNHLYFYWYRQILGQKVEFLVSFYNNEISEKSEIFDDQFSVERPDGSNFTLKIRSTKLEDSAMYFCARGQDKNIQYFGAGTRLSVL.